A single sample gave rise to the 2 T cell receptor beta chains below, sequenced in a study of high-grade serous ovarian cancer treatment subgroups listed by TCRdb under 2021. Collection of tumor samples took place before definitive surgery or chemotherapy. The method was the immunoSEQ multiplex PCR assay. TCRdb carries this immuneACCESS record with in-frame sequences only. Its versions omit some clonotypes, under half of them owing to an unresolved V gene in the studies checked, with the rest unexplained. The sample table contains more than 950 clones; only one count was recorded for approximately 75% of them. 15% to 20% of the sample rests with the top ten. Specimen: tumor tissue. These receptors originate from a human donor with high-grade serous ovarian cancer.

The V and J genes are TRBV5-1 and TRBJ1-5; D is unclear. The CDR3 covers 16 residues. Germline CDR1 and CDR2: SGHRS and YFSETQ. With 9 bases removed from V and 0 bases from J, the gap between germline ends came to 19 bases. The CDR3 spells CATLLGGLYSNQPQHF. CDR3 in DNA: TGCGCCACCCTACTTGGAGGGTTATATAGCAATCAGCCCCAGCATTTT.

The chain links TRBV5-8 to TRBJ1-5, with a weak D call TRBD1 (6 bases). Trimming stripped 0 bases from V and 1 base from J, with 11 bases between. The CDR3 consists of 16 residues. CDR1 and CDR2 from the germline V gene are SGHTS and YDEGEE. The CDR3 sequence: CASSLGSGASNQPQHF. In DNA form, the CDR3 reads TGTGCCAGCAGCTTGGGGTCAGGGGCAAGCAATCAGCCCCAGCATTTT.